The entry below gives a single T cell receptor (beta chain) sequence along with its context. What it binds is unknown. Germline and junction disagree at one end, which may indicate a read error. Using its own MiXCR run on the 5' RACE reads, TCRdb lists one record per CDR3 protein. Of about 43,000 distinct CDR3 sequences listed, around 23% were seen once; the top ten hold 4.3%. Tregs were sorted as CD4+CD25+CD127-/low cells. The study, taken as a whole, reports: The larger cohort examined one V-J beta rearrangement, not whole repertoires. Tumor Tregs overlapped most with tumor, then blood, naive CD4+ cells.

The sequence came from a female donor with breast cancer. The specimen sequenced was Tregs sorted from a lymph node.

The CDR3 reads CAGSPYRGLADTQYF. CDR3 in DNA: TGTGCCGGCAGCCCCTACCGCGGACTAGCTGATACGCAGTATTTT. V and J are TRBV7-7 and TRBJ2-3; 8 bases line up with TRBD2. Germline CDR1 is SSHAT and CDR2 is FNYEAQ (reference sequence). This CDR3 is built from 15 residues.